The rows below give T cell receptor beta chains drawn from one sample of a study of shared clonotypes between healthy human individuals. Here immunoSEQ multiplex PCR was the method, and the copy in TCRdb shows in-frame clones only, minus some. The repertoire has just over 2,000,000 clones, 95% of them found once; the top ten carry under 0.15%. Sample: naive CD4+ T cells sorted from blood. The receptor source for this set is a man younger than 35 in good health. CDR3s include the opening cysteine and the closing phenylalanine or tryptophan. D genes are given only for firm matches.

D	V	J	CDR3
TRBD2	TRBV7-2	TRBJ2-5	CASSPRQGLAGETQYF
TRBD1	TRBV9	TRBJ1-2	CASSARGGQGAWGYTF
TRBD2	TRBV9	TRBJ2-7	CASSTGLADYEQYF
NA	TRBV28	TRBJ1-4	CASSWGARGEKLFF
TRBD2	TRBV11-1	TRBJ2-5	CASSNYYATSGGPETQYF
NA	TRBV5-6	TRBJ2-7	CASSFFPSTSYEQYF
NA	TRBV5-8	TRBJ2-6	CASSLISGANVLTF
NA	TRBV5-4	TRBJ2-3	CASTPRATDTQYF
NA	TRBV2	TRBJ2-7	CASSDRFVVGHEQYF
NA	TRBV19	TRBJ2-7	CASSIAVGDSYEQYF
NA	TRBV7-9	TRBJ2-3	CASSLTAVPTDTQYF
TRBD2	TRBV2	TRBJ2-1	CASSEYPRTSGNGEQFF
TRBD2	TRBV6-6	TRBJ2-1	CASSYSGSGSYNEQFF
TRBD1	TRBV10-2	TRBJ1-2	CASSESTGSNRGLWNGYTF
NA	TRBV11-2	TRBJ1-2	CASSLDLLVSDYGYTF
NA	TRBV6-6	TRBJ1-4	CASGGTNEKLFF
NA	TRBV9	TRBJ1-2	CASSVGGVGYTF
TRBD1	TRBV6-5	TRBJ2-5	CASGKDRASETQYF
NA	TRBV30	TRBJ2-5	CAYRQGGETQYF
NA	TRBV7-2	TRBJ1-5	CASSPDTGASQPQHF
NA	TRBV18	TRBJ2-7	CASSPPLRGEQYF
TRBD1	TRBV6-1	TRBJ2-7	CASSDPRDRGHFEQYF
NA	TRBV5-1	TRBJ2-3	CASMQTLNVGTQYF
NA	TRBV11-3	TRBJ2-1	CASSLGGMQFF
NA	TRBV6-1	TRBJ2-1	CASSEGVYNEQFF
TRBD1	TRBV18	TRBJ2-7	CASSQTGQGLYEQYF
NA	TRBV18	TRBJ2-5	CASSGTQETQYF
NA	TRBV5-8	TRBJ2-1	CASSLAERSSYNEQFF
NA	TRBV11-2	TRBJ2-1	CASSLGMTGSSYNEQFF
NA	TRBV2	TRBJ1-2	CASSEALLGYGYTF
TRBD2	TRBV7-7	TRBJ2-7	CASSGSRGFSSYEQYF
NA	TRBV7-9	TRBJ1-3	CASSPAGGGGNTIYF
NA	TRBV7-3	TRBJ2-5	CASSSYRDETQYF
NA	TRBV5-1	TRBJ1-1	CASSLDRVNTEAFF
NA	TRBV6-5	TRBJ1-4	CASSYHRTNEKLFF
NA	TRBV6-5	TRBJ2-7	CASGRWDYEQYF
NA	TRBV6-6	TRBJ1-1	CASSYTGTAEAFF
TRBD2	TRBV4-1	TRBJ2-6	CASSRIREGGKRGANVLTF
NA	TRBV5-1	TRBJ1-1	CASSLGAQVMNTEAFF
TRBD1	TRBV6-1	TRBJ1-2	CASSGYRGRGGYTF
TRBD1	TRBV5-1	TRBJ2-7	CASSLEGQGEEQYF
TRBD2	TRBV5-4	TRBJ2-7	CASSLGLAGSSYEQYF
TRBD2	TRBV19	TRBJ2-7	CASSIQTSGDSYEQYF
TRBD1	TRBV5-1	TRBJ1-1	CASSFGTANTEAFF
TRBD1	TRBV6-5	TRBJ1-1	CASSPTGGLNTEAFF
NA	TRBV27	TRBJ2-2	CASSLWGVNTGELFF
NA	TRBV5-1	TRBJ1-1	CASSLKRAEVENTEAFF
NA	TRBV5-1	TRBJ2-5	CASSGPDPPKTQYF
NA	TRBV30	TRBJ1-1	CAGGRVNTEAFF
TRBD1	TRBV7-8	TRBJ2-1	CASRNAGGHEQFF
NA	TRBV18	TRBJ2-5	CASSPLGGKSETQYF
TRBD2	TRBV5-1	TRBJ2-1	CASNPGTSVGEQFF
TRBD1	TRBV30	TRBJ1-6	CASSGQAGSPLHF
TRBD2	TRBV28	TRBJ2-3	CASTMGGASGSADTQYF
TRBD1	TRBV10-1	TRBJ2-7	CASRPGQGTEQYF
NA	TRBV28	TRBJ2-2	CASSLLGTGELFF
NA	TRBV11-2	TRBJ2-5	CASSTQRDGDQYF
NA	TRBV5-8	TRBJ1-1	CASGKGGISEAFF